This T cell receptor beta chain was sequenced during a study of beta chain features in type 1 diabetes. Germline lookup yields CDR1 SGHTA and CDR2 FQGNSA. V trimming: 5 bases; J trimming: 2 bases; junction bases outside the gene matches: 7. This CDR3 has 15 amino acids. The collection from each donor was one heparinised blood draw averaging approximately 110 mL. General study findings and limits: Shorter TCRB CDR3s, moderately but significantly so, marked every one of the four CD4+ subsets in Type 1 diabetes patients. The study found fewer insertions and more deletions at VDJ junctions in type 1 diabetes patients. The naive, central memory and Treg TCRB repertoires looked more alike in patients than they did in healthy donors.

This clone was seen more than once but under ten times. Its cognate antigen is unknown. The isolated RNA, all of it, was reverse transcribed, so expressed TCRB transcripts were what got sequenced. Sequenced by immunoSEQ multiplex PCR; TCRdb stores in-frame clones only, minus some. Here the sample spans some 350,000 clones, about 13% being singletons. The specimen sequenced was naive CD4+ T cells from blood. The chain combines TRBV7-2 with TRBJ2-5, with 8 bases aligning to TRBD2. This receptor was identified in a woman aged 18 to 35 with type 1 diabetes. The CDR3 DNA sequence: TGTGCCAGCAGCCGTGTGTCTAGCGGGCAAGAGACCCAGTACTTC. This gives the protein CASSRVSSGQETQYF.